The 22 T cell receptor beta chains presented below share a single source sample, sequenced in a study of T cell repertoires in cytomegalovirus infection. TCRdb itself ran the reads through MiXCR, one entry per CDR3 protein. The data contain some 600,000 distinct CDR3 sequences, 20% to 25% of them singletons. The sample taken for sequencing was CD8+ T cells from PBMCs. These receptors all come from a human donor in good health (CMV status not recorded). Some clones in this sample may be carry-over from other donors' samples.

This clonotype was counted between two and nine times. The rearrangement joins TRBV5-4 to TRBJ1-2, with D possibly TRBD1 on 5 matching bases. CDR1 is SGHNT and CDR2 is YYREEE in the germline V gene (reference sequence). Trimming removed 2 bases from V and 6 bases from J, with 14 bases in between. The CDR3 spans 14 residues. DNA for the CDR3: TGTGCCAGCAGCTTTTTCGGGACTCACAATGGCTACACCTTC. This codes for CASSFFGTHNGYTF.

This clonotype turned up a few times. V usage is TRBV6-2 or TRBV6-3 and J usage is TRBJ2-2; TRBD2 matches 7 bases. Per germline, CDR1 MNHEY and CDR2 SVGEGT. The J segment lost 0 bases and the V segment lost 0 bases, leaving 4 bases of the junction unmatched. There are 17 residues in the CDR3. CDR3 nucleotides: TGTGCCAGCAGTTACTCCGTCGGACTAGCGAACACCGGGGAGCTGTTTTTT. This encodes CASSYSVGLANTGELFF.

This clonotype was picked up a small number of times. V gene TRBV2 combines with J gene TRBJ2-6; unclear D gene. Germline V gene lookup returns CDR1 SNHLY and CDR2 FYNNEI. CDR3 length: 16 amino acids. With 0 bases removed from V and 0 bases from J, the gap between germline ends came to 6 bases. The CDR3 sequence is CASSEALTSGANVLTF. The DNA for the CDR3 is TGTGCCAGCAGTGAAGCGTTAACCTCTGGGGCCAACGTCCTGACTTTC. Full variable domain (outside the CDR3, taken from reference TRBV2 and TRBJ2-6): EPEVTQTPSHQVTQMGQEVILRCVPISNHLYFYWYRQILGQKVEFLVSFYNNEISEKSEIFDDQFSVERPDGSNFTLKIRSTKLEDSAMYFCASSEALTSGANVLTFGAGSRLTVL.

This clonotype was picked up a small number of times. CDR3 DNA: TGTGCCAGCAAGCCGCCAGTCAATAATTCACCCCTCCACTTT. The encoded protein is CASKPPVNNSPLHF. The chain joins TRBV28 to TRBJ1-6, with D hard to call. Trimming took 7 bases from V and 5 from J, leaving 12 bases between them. The CDR3 runs 14 residues. The V gene's germline CDR1 is MDHEN and CDR2 SYDVKM.

This clonotype was counted at least ten times. The chain joins TRBV7-9 to TRBJ1-1; D call uncertain. This CDR3 has 12 residues. The germline CDR1 and CDR2 sequences are SEHNR and FQNEAQ (reference sequence). Trimming took 6 bases from V and 5 from J, leaving 10 bases between them. The CDR3 here is CASRSSGTEAFF. DNA of the CDR3: TGTGCCAGCAGGTCTTCTGGAACTGAAGCTTTCTTT.

The V gene is TRBV25-1, the J gene TRBJ2-1; 8 nucleotides align to TRBD1. V lost 5 bases to trimming and J lost 15 bases; unmatched junction nucleotides: 9. Germline lookup yields CDR1 MGHDK and CDR2 SYGVNS. The CDR3 spans 12 residues. The CDR3 DNA reads as TGTGCCAGCAGTAAACTAACAGGGGGACTGTTCTTC. Protein sequence: CASSKLTGGLFF.

This clonotype was observed many times. The chain has TRBV12-3 or TRBV12-4 and TRBJ2-3, with a tentative D call TRBD2 (5 bases). Deletions cut 3 bases from V and 6 bases from J, with 10 bases between. CDR3 length: 13 amino acids. The CDR3 region is CASSFPGEDTQYF. As DNA, the CDR3 is TGTGCCAGCAGTTTCCCTGGGGAGGATACGCAGTATTTT.

This clonotype was seen a few times. The chain couples TRBV20-1 to TRBJ1-1; the D gene is possibly TRBD1 (5 bases). Germline V gene lookup returns CDR1 DFQATT and CDR2 SNEGSKA (reference sequence). The V gene lost 5 bases and the J gene lost 2 bases, with 12 bases spanning the gap. The CDR3 has 13 residues. The CDR3 loop reads CSAQTETNTEAFF. CDR3 nucleotides: TGCAGTGCTCAGACAGAAACAAACACTGAAGCTTTCTTT.

As regards this clonotype: The conserved final phenylalanine or tryptophan is absent from the CDR3, which likely points to a read error. CDR3 residues: CSARDQGALTMQFS. CDR3 nucleotides: TGCAGTGCTAGAGACCAGGGTGCGCTCACGATGCAGTTCTCC. The chain combines TRBV20-1 with TRBJ2-1, with D possibly TRBD1 on 5 matching bases. There are 14 residues in the CDR3. The germline V gene has CDR1 DFQATT and CDR2 SNEGSKA (reference sequence). V was clipped by 0 bases and J by 12 bases, with 18 bases between them.

The J gene is TRBJ2-7, the V gene TRBV12-5, with D possibly TRBD1 on 6 matching bases. V was shortened by 0 bases and J by 1 base, with 13 bases between the two germline ends. The length of the CDR3 is 16 residues. From germline, CDR1 is LGHNT and CDR2 FRNRAP. Here the CDR3 reads CASGLVQGRDSYEQYV. The CDR3 DNA is TGTGCTAGTGGTTTGGTACAGGGCAGGGATTCCTACGAGCAGTACGTC.

The CDR3: CSATQSTGYSNQPQHF. The CDR3 DNA follows: TGCAGTGCAACCCAGAGCACGGGTTATAGCAATCAGCCCCAGCATTTT. V is TRBV20-1 and J is TRBJ1-5; D remains unclear. The CDR3 loop spans 16 amino acids. Trimming pared 6 bases from V and 0 bases from J, leaving 18 bases between. Per the germline V gene, CDR1 is DFQATT and CDR2 is SNEGSKA (reference sequence).

V is TRBV11-3 and J is TRBJ2-3; no clear D. Between the trimmed V and J ends, which lost 4 bases and 6 bases, there was a span of 14 bases. Looked up from germline, CDR1 is SGHNT and CDR2 is YENEEA. The CDR3 covers 14 residues. This CDR3 reads CASSSSDRRDTQYF. CDR3 in DNA: TGTGCCAGCAGCTCAAGCGACCGACGCGATACGCAGTATTTT.

The chain is built from TRBV6-2 or TRBV6-3 and TRBJ2-7; D could derive from TRBD1 or TRBD2 (5 bases each). CDR1 and CDR2 from the germline V gene are MNHEY and SVGEGT. V was trimmed by 0 bases and J by 2 bases, leaving 11 bases between them. The CDR3 extends over 15 amino acids. CDR3: CASSYSGTVTYEQYV. As DNA, the CDR3 is TGTGCCAGCAGTTACTCAGGGACGGTGACCTACGAGCAGTACGTC.

This chain uses TRBV7-9 with TRBJ2-3, with a weak D call TRBD1 (6 bases). This CDR3 has 15 amino acids. The germline V gene encodes CDR1 SEHNR and CDR2 FQNEAQ (reference sequence). Trimming removed 5 bases from V and 2 bases from J, with 14 bases in between. This chain's CDR3 is CASSPKDRHTDTQYF. The CDR3, as DNA: TGTGCCAGCAGCCCTAAGGACAGACACACAGATACGCAGTATTTT. Looking up the rest from reference TRBV7-9 and TRBJ2-3 gives the full variable domain: DTGVSQNPRHKITKRGQNVTFRCDPISEHNRLYWYRQTLGQGPEFLTYFQNEAQLEKSRLLSDRFSAERPKGSFSTLEIQRTEQGDSAMYLCASSPKDRHTDTQYFGPGTRLTVL.

This clonotype was observed many times. Germline is not matched at one junction end, which may reflect a read error. The chain recombines TRBV7-6 with TRBJ2-1; D might be TRBD2 (6 bases). The CDR3 length is 14 residues. Germline CDR1 is SGHVS and CDR2 is FNYEAQ. The CDR3 nucleotides read TGTGCCAGCAGCTTCGGGGGAACCTACAATGAACAGTTCTTC. The encoded protein is CASSFGGTYNEQFF.

This clonotype occurred many times. This rearrangement joins TRBV7-3 to TRBJ1-1; D call uncertain. The CDR3 is 16 amino acids. Trimming took off 5 bases at V and 12 bases at J, with 28 bases between the two ends. Germline V CDR1 and CDR2: SGHTA, FQGTGA. The CDR3 region has the DNA TGTGCCAGCAGCCCAAGGCATGGAGGGTATCCGGGAGTGTCTTTCTTT. Translated, it gives CASSPRHGGYPGVSFF.

The rearrangement links TRBV27 to TRBJ1-5, with 7 bases that match TRBD1. The CDR3 contains 14 residues. The V gene's germline CDR1 is MNHEY and CDR2 SMNVEV (reference sequence). V was clipped by 5 bases and J by 2 bases; unmatched bases: 3. CDR3 bases: TGTGCCAGCAGTGAGGGGGCTGGCAATCAGCCCCAGCATTTT. It is translated as CASSEGAGNQPQHF.

This clonotype occurred many times. The chain combines TRBV28 with TRBJ2-3; no clear D. The CDR3 is 15 amino acids. Trimming stripped 3 bases from V and 0 bases from J, with 10 bases between. CDR1 MDHEN and CDR2 SYDVKM come from the germline V gene. The CDR3: CASSLGSSSTDTQYF. For the CDR3, the DNA is TGTGCCAGCAGTTTGGGCAGTTCTAGCACAGATACGCAGTATTTT.

Turning to this clonotype: Given a much more abundant clone one base away, this may be a read error. The genes are TRBV7-6 and TRBJ1-1; TRBD1 agrees at 12 bases. V lost 5 bases, J lost 4 bases, and 11 bases stayed unmatched. CDR3 length equals 17 residues. Germline V CDR1 and CDR2: SGHVS, FNYEAQ. The CDR3 bases are TGTGCCAGCAGCCGCCTAGGGACAGGGGGCACGGGCACTGAAGCTTTCTTT. Protein: CASSRLGTGGTGTEAFF.

The chain is built from TRBV5-6 and TRBJ2-1; D ambiguous. The germline CDR1 and CDR2 sequences are SGHDT and YYEEEE. V was pared by 3 bases and J by 6 bases, with 13 bases between. The CDR3 runs to 14 residues. The CDR3 DNA reads as TGTGCCAGCAGCTGGGGTCGCCCGGGCAATGAGCAGTTCTTC. Its translation: CASSWGRPGNEQFF.

The rearrangement links TRBV12-3 or TRBV12-4 to TRBJ1-2, with D perhaps TRBD1 (6 bases). Deletions cut 5 bases from V and 5 bases from J, with 12 bases between. CDR3 length equals 13 residues. In nucleotides, the CDR3 is TGTGCCAGCAGTCGGGGGCTTCGATATGGCTACACCTTC. It encodes CASSRGLRYGYTF.

The V and J genes are TRBV6-6 and TRBJ2-7; D is tentatively TRBD1 or TRBD2 (5 bases each). Germline CDR1 and CDR2: MNHNY and SVGAGI (reference sequence). The CDR3 extends over 13 amino acids. V lost 6 bases to trimming and J lost 4 bases, with 13 bases between them. The CDR3 sequence: CASRRDQKYEQYF. As DNA, the CDR3 is TGTGCCAGCAGACGGGACCAGAAGTACGAGCAGTACTTC.